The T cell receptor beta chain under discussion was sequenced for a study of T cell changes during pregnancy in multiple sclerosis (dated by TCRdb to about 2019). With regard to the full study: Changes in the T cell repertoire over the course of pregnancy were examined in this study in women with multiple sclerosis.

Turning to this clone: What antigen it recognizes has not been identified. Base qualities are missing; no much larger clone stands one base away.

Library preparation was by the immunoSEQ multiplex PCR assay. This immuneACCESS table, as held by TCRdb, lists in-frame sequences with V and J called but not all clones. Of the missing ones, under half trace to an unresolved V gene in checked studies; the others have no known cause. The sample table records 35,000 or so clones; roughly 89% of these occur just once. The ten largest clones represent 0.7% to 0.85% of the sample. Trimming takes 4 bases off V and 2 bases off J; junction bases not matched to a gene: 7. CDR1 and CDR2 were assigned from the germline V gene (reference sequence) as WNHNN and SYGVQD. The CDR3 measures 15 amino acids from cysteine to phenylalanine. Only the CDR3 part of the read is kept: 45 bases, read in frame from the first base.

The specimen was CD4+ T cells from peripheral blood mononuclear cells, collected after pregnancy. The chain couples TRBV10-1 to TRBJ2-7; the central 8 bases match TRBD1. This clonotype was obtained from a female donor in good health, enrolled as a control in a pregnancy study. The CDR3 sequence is CASSGTGTGAYEQYF. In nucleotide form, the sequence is TGCGCCAGCAGTGGCACCGGGACAGGCGCCTACGAGCAGTACTTC.